The clone carrying this T cell receptor beta chain was observed at least ten times. Its antigen remains unknown. The data derive from a study of human T cells and chemical hapten exposure. Background on the study: During the roughly 26-week study period, patients had diphenylcyclopropenone applied to the scalp every week. Notes on the study in general: It was expanded TCRs that formed significantly more large CDR3 similarity clusters than controls did. PT1 expanded TCR counts correlated positively with patch test score.

What the library attached to individual cDNA molecules were unique molecular identifiers. MiXCR was run by TCRdb on the RACE reads, yielding one entry per CDR3 protein. The data contain 95,000 or so distinct CDR3 sequences, 11% of them seen just once; the ten biggest clones take up 2.5% to 4%. Trimming removed 4 bases from V and 4 bases from J, with 17 bases in between. CDR3 length: 15 residues. CDR1 and CDR2 (germline): SGDLS, YYNGEE. As for time point: patch test 2, 6 weeks after DPC sensitization. Treatment given: therapeutic diphenylcyclopropenone sensitization with weekly scalp DPC. This chain connects TRBV9 to TRBJ1-2; D perhaps matches TRBD1 (5 bases). This TCR was recovered from a woman aged 40 to 50 with alopecia areata. Some clones in this sample may be carry-over from other donors' samples. Sequencing was performed on whole blood, taken in connection with sensitization to the hapten diphenylcyclopropenone (DPC). This CDR3 reads CASSLQPGQLYGYTF. CDR3 DNA: TGTGCCAGCAGCCTCCAACCGGGGCAGCTCTATGGCTACACCTTC.